This entry is about one T cell receptor beta chain. One end of the junction fails to match germline, which may point to a read error. This sample is part of a study of control samples from healthy donors and cancer patients. Method: immunoSEQ multiplex PCR; TCRdb's copy keeps in-frame clones and lacks some. The sample has about 120,000 clones, about nine tenths seen once; the top ten hold less than 3.5%. The CDR3 consists of 11 residues. Germline V CDR1 and CDR2: LGHDT, YNNKEL (reference sequence). The chain employs TRBV3-1 (or the pseudogene TRBV3-2) and TRBJ1-1; a possible D gene is TRBD1 (5 bases). The sequenced sample consisted of blood. This clonotype was sampled from a man aged 35 to 55 in good health. The chain's CDR3 is CASSQGGVGIF. The CDR3 nucleotides are TGTGCCAGCAGCCAAGGGGGGGTAGGGATCTTT.